A selection of T cell receptor beta chains follows, all from one sample in a study of cytomegalovirus exposure and HLA in healthy donors. Sequenced by immunoSEQ multiplex PCR; TCRdb stores in-frame clones only, minus some. The sample has some 150,000 clones; around 72% are singletons. The sequenced material came from PBMCs. The source of these receptors is a man aged 35 to 55 in good health and CMV-seronegative. Each CDR3 is given without its conserved first and last residue. D genes are given only for firm matches.

v_call: TRBV1; d_call: .; j_call: TRBJ2-7; cdr3_aa: TSSQNSGNPYEQY
v_call: TRBV7-2; d_call: .; j_call: TRBJ1-2; cdr3_aa: ASSLALRRGSGYGYT
v_call: TRBV12-5; d_call: .; j_call: TRBJ2-7; cdr3_aa: ASGLLTDLAGITYEQY
v_call: TRBV25-1; d_call: TRBD1; j_call: TRBJ2-5; cdr3_aa: ASSAPGTGLETQY
v_call: TRBV29-1; d_call: TRBD2; j_call: TRBJ2-3; cdr3_aa: SVEEGLASDTQY
v_call: TRBV5-1; d_call: TRBD1; j_call: TRBJ2-7; cdr3_aa: ASSLSPGGPYEQY
v_call: TRBV6-4; d_call: .; j_call: TRBJ1-1; cdr3_aa: ASSDSNRNTEAF
v_call: TRBV7-9; d_call: .; j_call: TRBJ1-1; cdr3_aa: ASSLHDRKGTEAF
v_call: TRBV27; d_call: .; j_call: TRBJ2-2; cdr3_aa: ASRTKNTGELF
v_call: TRBV10-2; d_call: TRBD2; j_call: TRBJ2-1; cdr3_aa: ASSEASGDGEQF
v_call: TRBV14; d_call: TRBD2; j_call: TRBJ2-1; cdr3_aa: ASSQVAPSGRKRYEQF